The sequence of this TCR beta chain was determined in a study of OX40 agonist ivuxolimab in advanced cancers. Measured with immunoSEQ multiplex PCR; TCRdb has only the in-frame clones, and not every one. This table holds more than 60,000 clones, 80% to 85% found once. Sequenced here: CD4+ or CD8+ T cells sorted from blood, sampled in a trial of the OX40 agonist ivuxolimab. The TCR originated in an adult with an advanced solid tumor such as melanoma, head and neck, liver or kidney cancer.

The CDR3 loop is CASSLGSGYEQFF. CDR3 sequence (DNA): TGTGCCAGCAGCTTAGGGTCAGGGTACGAGCAGTTCTTC. The chain recombines TRBV7-9 with TRBJ2-1, with a possible D match to TRBD1 (5 bases). With 1 base removed from V and 10 bases from J, the gap between germline ends came to 11 bases. Germline V gene lookup returns CDR1 SEHNR and CDR2 FQNEAQ (reference sequence). This CDR3 has 13 amino acids.